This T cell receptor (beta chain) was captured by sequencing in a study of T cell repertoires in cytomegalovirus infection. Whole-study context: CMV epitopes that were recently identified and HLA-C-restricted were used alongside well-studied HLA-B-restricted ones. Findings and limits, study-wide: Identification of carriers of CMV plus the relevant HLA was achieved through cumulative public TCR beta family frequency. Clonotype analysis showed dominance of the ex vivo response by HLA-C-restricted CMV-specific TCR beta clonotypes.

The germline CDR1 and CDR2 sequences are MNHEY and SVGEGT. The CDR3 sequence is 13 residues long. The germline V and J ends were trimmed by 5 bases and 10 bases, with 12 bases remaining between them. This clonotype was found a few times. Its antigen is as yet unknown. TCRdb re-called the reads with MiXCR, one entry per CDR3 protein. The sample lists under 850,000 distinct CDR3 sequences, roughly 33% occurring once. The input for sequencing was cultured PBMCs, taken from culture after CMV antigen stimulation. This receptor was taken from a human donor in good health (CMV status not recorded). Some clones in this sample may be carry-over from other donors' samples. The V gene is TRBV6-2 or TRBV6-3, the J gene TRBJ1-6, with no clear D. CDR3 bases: TGTGCCAGCAGTCTCGACAACATGTCACCCCTCCACTTT. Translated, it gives CASSLDNMSPLHF.